This T cell receptor beta chain was retrieved from a study of identical twins. In this sample, this clonotype turned up a few times. Its antigen is as yet unknown. TCRdb fed the 5' RACE reads into MiXCR, producing one record per CDR3 protein. This table holds 1.5 million to 2 million distinct CDR3 sequences, around 29% found once. Among all donors, each was a healthy Caucasian. The CDR3 has 16 residues. V was shortened by 7 bases and J by 5 bases, with 23 bases between the two germline ends. Germline CDR1 is MDHEN and CDR2 is SYDVKM. General study results and limits: Insertions were fewer in abundant cord blood beta clonotypes, whereas memory repertoires showed none of this pattern.

V and J are TRBV28 and TRBJ1-2; D gene uncertain. Sample: cord blood. This sequence originates from a newborn girl in good health. CDR3 residues: CASNKRPRVALYGYTF. The CDR3 DNA is TGTGCCAGCAACAAGAGGCCCCGGGTCGCCCTTTATGGCTACACCTTC.